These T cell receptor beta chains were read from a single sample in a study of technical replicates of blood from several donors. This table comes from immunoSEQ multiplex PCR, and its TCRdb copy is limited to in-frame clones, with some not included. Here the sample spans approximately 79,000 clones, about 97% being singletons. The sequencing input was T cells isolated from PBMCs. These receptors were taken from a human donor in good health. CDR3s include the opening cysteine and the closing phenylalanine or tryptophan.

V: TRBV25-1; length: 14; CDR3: CASSESGGSYGYTF
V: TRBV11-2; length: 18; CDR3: CASSFLGFGGGASGELFF
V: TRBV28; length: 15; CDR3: CASTDPGLGIETQYF
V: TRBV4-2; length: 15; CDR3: CASSQEGRSGNTIYF
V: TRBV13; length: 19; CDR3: CASSLSGTRGEPRTNEQFF
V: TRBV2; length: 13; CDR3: CASHSTGQYQKYF
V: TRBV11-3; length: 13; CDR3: CASRYRRDNEQYF
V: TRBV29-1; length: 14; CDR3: CSVAGLESLYEQFF
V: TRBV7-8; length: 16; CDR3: CASSLGTSGTPYEQYF
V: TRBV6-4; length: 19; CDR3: CASSGNSRLAGGWSGELFF
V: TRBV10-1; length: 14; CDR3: CASSEGQGAYEQFF
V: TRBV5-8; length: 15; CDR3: CASSPQLAGHNEQFF
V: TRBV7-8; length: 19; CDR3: CASSLGMWGGGNSYNEQFF